The present T cell receptor beta chain was sequenced within a study of T cells after yellow fever vaccination. The CDR3 runs 12 residues. Trimming removed 6 bases at V and 8 bases at J, with 11 bases between. Looked up from germline, CDR1 is KGHSH and CDR2 is LQKENI. TCRdb re-analysed the 5' RACE reads in MiXCR, keeping a single row per CDR3 protein. There are 400,000 to 450,000 distinct CDR3 sequences in the sample; 15% to 20% occur only once, and 15% to 20% lies in the top ten. This TCR derives from a young man who received the YFV17D yellow fever vaccine. The specimen was PBMCs, collected before the yellow fever booster vaccination. This sequence joins TRBV18 and TRBJ2-1, with D hard to call. DNA for the CDR3: TGTGCCAGCTCTACCACTGGTTATGAGCAGTTCTTC. Its protein product is CASSTTGYEQFF.